This T cell receptor beta chain was recovered during a study of long-term antiretroviral therapy in people with HIV. Study-wide findings and caveats: CDR3 lengths in HIV samples spanned a narrower range than controls.

Version v3.0 of the immunoSEQ assay ran at survey level. Generated by immunoSEQ multiplex PCR, the TCRdb table keeps only in-frame clones and is missing some. The sample consists of 25,000 to 30,000 clones, more than 80% of them appearing once. There are 13 residues in the CDR3. Trimming pared 8 bases from V and 0 bases from J, leaving 5 bases between. Germline CDR1 and CDR2: MNHNS and SASEGT. In the United States, treatment was given to all participants with HIV. Going into DNA extraction, samples held roughly 0.95-10 million cryopreserved PBMC. In its sample, this clone was seen a few times. The antigen remains undetermined.

This TCR was recovered from a man aged 35-49 years with HIV. The chain links TRBV6-1 to TRBJ2-6, with unresolved D. The input for sequencing was unsorted PBMCs, taken 3 years after starting antiretroviral therapy. The CDR3 DNA reads TGTGCCAGCCAGGTCTCTGGGGCCAACGTCCTGACTTTC. Protein: CASQVSGANVLTF.